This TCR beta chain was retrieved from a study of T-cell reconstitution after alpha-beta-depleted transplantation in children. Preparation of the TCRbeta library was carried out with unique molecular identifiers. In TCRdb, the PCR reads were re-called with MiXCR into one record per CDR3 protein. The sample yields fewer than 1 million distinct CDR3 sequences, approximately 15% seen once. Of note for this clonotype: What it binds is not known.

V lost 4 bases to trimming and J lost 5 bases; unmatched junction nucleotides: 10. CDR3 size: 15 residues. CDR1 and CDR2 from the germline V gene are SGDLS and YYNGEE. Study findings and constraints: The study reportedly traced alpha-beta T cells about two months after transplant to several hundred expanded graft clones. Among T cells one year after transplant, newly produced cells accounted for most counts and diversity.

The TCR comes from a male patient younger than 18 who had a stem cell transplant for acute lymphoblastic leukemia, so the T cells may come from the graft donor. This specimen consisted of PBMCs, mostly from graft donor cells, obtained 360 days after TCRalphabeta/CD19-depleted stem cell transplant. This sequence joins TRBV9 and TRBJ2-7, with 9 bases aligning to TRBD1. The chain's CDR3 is CASSPRQGEVNEQYF. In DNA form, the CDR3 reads TGTGCCAGCAGCCCCAGACAGGGGGAAGTGAACGAGCAGTACTTC. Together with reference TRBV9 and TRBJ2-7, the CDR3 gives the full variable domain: DSGVTQTPKHLITATGQRVTLRCSPRSGDLSVYWYQQSLDQGLQFLIQYYNGEERAKGNILERFSAQQFPDLHSELNLSSLELGDSALYFCASSPRQGEVNEQYFGPGTRLTVT.